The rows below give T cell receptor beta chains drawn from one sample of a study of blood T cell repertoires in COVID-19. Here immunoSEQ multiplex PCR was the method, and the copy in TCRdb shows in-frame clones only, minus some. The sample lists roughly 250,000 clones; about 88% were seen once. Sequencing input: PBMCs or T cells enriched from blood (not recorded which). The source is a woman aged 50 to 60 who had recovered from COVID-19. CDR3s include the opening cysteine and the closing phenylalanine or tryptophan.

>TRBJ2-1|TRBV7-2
CASSKRGVADNEQFF
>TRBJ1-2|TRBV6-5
CASSSDRGGYTF
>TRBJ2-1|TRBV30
CAWSVSGGNFYNEQFF
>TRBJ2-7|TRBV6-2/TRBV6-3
CASSRSGSKFYEQYF
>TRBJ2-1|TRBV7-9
CASSFGGEQFF
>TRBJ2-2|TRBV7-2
CASSLGQNTGELFF
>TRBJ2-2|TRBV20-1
CSASRGGSWAANTGELFF
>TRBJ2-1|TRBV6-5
CASSRQGGEQFF
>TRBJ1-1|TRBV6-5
CASSYSIVNTEAFF
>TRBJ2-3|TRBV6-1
CASSETLSVGGDTQYF